The clone carrying this TCR beta chain was observed a handful of times. Its specificity is unknown. Trimming removed 0 bases from V and 4 bases from J, with 9 bases in between. The CDR3 extends over 14 amino acids. CDR1 is SGHKS and CDR2 is YYEKEE in the germline V gene (reference sequence). This entry comes from a study of T-cell memory formation after mild COVID-19. Study-level results: SARS-CoV-2 specificity of second-wave clones peaking day 37 was unconfirmed. Clones contracting over day 15 to 85 were CD4/CD8 balanced, with later expanders leaning CD4+. Pre-infection memory held some responding clones, suggesting pre-existing cross-reactive T cells responded.

Constant-segment primers were used for 5'RACE, and the resulting TCR alpha and TCR beta cDNA libraries carried sample barcodes and UMIs. MiXCR, applied by TCRdb to the 5' RACE reads, yields one record per CDR3 protein. The table includes 550,000 to 700,000 distinct CDR3 sequences, under 20% detected once. The chain uses TRBV5-5 and TRBJ2-3, with D possibly being TRBD1 (6 bases). Sequenced sample: PBMCs or a T cell subset sorted from them (not recorded which). This clonotype originated in an adult woman who had mild COVID-19 (a few samples of this study predate the infection). Cell type and time point are not known. DNA for the CDR3: TGTGCCAGCAGCTTGGAAGGGACACCAGATACGCAGTATTTT. This gives the protein CASSLEGTPDTQYF. Drawing the rest from reference TRBV5-5 and TRBJ2-3, the complete variable domain is DAGVTQSPTHLIKTRGQQVTLRCSPISGHKSVSWYQQVLGQGPQFIFQYYEKEERGRGNFPDRFSARQFPNYSSELNVNALLLGDSALYLCASSLEGTPDTQYFGPGTRLTVL.